This T cell receptor (beta chain) was captured in a study of cytomegalovirus exposure and HLA in healthy donors. Study-wide findings and caveats: The study dropped some indistinguishable V segments, TRBV6-2 and TRBV6-3 among them. Researchers reportedly found TCR beta sequences accurately predicted most subjects' HLA-A and HLA-B alleles.

Notes on this clone: No antigen is known for it.

This CDR3 has 15 residues. The germline V gene encodes CDR1 SEHNR and CDR2 FQNEAQ (reference sequence). Trimming at V came to 5 bases and at J to 7 bases, leaving 5 bases not matched to a gene. PCR used 60 Vbeta primers and 13 Jbeta primers. Assay: immunoSEQ multiplex PCR; the TCRdb copy retains only in-frame clones and omits some. The repertoire holds some 150,000 clones, 60% to 80% seen once, with approximately 1.1% in the top ten. The clonotype comes from a male donor in good health and CMV-seronegative. The chain combines TRBV7-9 with TRBJ2-2; 12 bases line up with TRBD1. The source material was PBMCs. CDR3: CASSLGQGAIGELFF. The CDR3 DNA reads as TGTGCCAGCAGCCTGGGACAGGGGGCTATCGGGGAGCTGTTTTTT.